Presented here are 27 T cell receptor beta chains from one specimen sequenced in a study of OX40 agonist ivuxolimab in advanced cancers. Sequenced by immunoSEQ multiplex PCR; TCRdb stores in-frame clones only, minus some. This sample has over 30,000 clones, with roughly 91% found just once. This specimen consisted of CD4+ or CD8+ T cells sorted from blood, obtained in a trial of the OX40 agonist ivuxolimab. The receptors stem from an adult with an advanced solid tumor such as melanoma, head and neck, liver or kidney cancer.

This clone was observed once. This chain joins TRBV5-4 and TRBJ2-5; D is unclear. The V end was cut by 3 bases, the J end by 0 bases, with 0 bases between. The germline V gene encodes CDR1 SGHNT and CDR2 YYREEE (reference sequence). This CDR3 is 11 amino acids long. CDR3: CASSYQETQYF. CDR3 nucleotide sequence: TGTGCCAGCAGCTACCAAGAGACCCAGTACTTC.

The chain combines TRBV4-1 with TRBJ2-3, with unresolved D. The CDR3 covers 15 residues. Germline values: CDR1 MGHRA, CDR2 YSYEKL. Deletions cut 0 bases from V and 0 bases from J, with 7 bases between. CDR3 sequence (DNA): TGCGCCAGCAGCCAAGATTATAGGAGCACAGATACGCAGTATTTT. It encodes CASSQDYRSTDTQYF.

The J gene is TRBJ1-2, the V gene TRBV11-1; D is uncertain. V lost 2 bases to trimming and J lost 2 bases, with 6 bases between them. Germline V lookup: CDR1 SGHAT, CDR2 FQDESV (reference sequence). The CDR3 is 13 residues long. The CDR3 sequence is CASSLSYNYGYTF. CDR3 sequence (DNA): TGTGCCAGCAGCTTAAGTTACAACTATGGCTACACCTTC.

The CDR3 loop reads CASRTQGETQYF. CDR3 DNA sequence: TGTGCCAGCAGGACGCAGGGGGAGACCCAGTACTTC. The chain has TRBV6-1 and TRBJ2-5; D possibly corresponds to TRBD1 (6 bases). Trimming left V 6 bases short and J 5 bases short, with 10 bases between. This CDR3 is built from 12 residues. Germline V gene sequence: CDR1 MNHNS, CDR2 SASEGT.

The CDR3 reads CASSLASGGIHNEQFF. In DNA form, the CDR3 reads TGTGCCAGCAGCTTAGCTAGCGGGGGGATCCACAATGAGCAGTTCTTC. The chain has TRBV11-2 and TRBJ2-1, with 11 bases identical to TRBD2. The germline V gene has CDR1 SGHAT and CDR2 FQNNGV. V was clipped by 1 base and J by 5 bases; unmatched bases: 4. The CDR3 is 16 residues long.

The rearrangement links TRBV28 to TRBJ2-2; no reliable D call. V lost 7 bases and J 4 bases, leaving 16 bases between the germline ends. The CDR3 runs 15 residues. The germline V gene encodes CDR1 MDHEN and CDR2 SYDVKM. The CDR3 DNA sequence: TGTGCCAGCACCATACCTCGAGCAGGCACCGGGGAGCTGTTTTTT. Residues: CASTIPRAGTGELFF.

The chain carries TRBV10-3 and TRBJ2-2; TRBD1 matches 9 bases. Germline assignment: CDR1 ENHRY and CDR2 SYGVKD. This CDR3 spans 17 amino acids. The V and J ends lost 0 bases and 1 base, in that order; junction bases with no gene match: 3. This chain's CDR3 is CAISESSGQGNTGELFF. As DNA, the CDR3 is TGTGCCATCAGTGAGTCGTCGGGACAGGGGAACACCGGGGAGCTGTTTTTT.

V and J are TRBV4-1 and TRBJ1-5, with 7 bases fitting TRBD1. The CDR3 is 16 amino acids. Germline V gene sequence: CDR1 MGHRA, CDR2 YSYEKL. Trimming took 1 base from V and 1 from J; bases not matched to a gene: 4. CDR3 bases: TGCGCCAGCAGCCAAGGTTCGGGACAGAGCAATCAGCCCCAGCATTTT. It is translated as CASSQGSGQSNQPQHF.

The CDR3 here is CASSYPTGELFF. CDR3 DNA sequence: TGTGCCAGCAGTTACCCTACCGGGGAGCTGTTTTTT. This chain connects TRBV6-5 to TRBJ2-2; D gene unclear. The V end lost 2 bases, the J end lost 5 bases, and 3 bases lay between the germline ends. This CDR3 is 12 amino acids long. The germline gives CDR1 MNHEY, CDR2 SVGAGI.

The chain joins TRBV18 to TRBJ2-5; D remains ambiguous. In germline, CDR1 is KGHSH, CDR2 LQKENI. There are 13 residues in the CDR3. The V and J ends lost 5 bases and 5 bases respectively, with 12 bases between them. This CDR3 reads CASSIGVGETQYF. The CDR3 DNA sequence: TGTGCCAGCTCAATCGGAGTAGGGGAGACCCAGTACTTC.

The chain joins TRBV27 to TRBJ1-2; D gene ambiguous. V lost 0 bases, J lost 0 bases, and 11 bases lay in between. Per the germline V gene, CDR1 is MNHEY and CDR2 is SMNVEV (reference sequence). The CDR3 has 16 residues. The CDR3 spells CASSLSFPGTNYGYTF. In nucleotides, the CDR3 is TGTGCCAGCAGTTTATCTTTTCCGGGAACTAACTATGGCTACACCTTC.

Written as DNA, the CDR3 is TGTGCCAGCAGTTATGTGGGAGGGCCGTCCTACAATGAGCAGTTCTTC. This translates into CASSYVGGPSYNEQFF. The chain employs TRBV6-5 and TRBJ2-1, with 7 bases matching TRBD2. The CDR3 is made up of 16 amino acids. V was clipped by 3 bases and J by 1 base; unmatched bases: 6. Germline CDR1 MNHEY, CDR2 SVGAGI.

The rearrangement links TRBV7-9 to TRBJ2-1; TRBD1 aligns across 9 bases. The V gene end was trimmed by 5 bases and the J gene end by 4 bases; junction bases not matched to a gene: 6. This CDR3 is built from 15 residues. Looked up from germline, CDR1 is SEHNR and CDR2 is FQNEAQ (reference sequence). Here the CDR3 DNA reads TGTGCCAGCAGCCCGGGACAGGGATCTTACAATGAGCAGTTCTTC. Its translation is CASSPGQGSYNEQFF.

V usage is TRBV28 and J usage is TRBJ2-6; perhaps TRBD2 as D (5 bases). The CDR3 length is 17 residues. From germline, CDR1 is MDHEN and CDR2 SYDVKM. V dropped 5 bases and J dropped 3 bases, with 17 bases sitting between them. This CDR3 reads CASSPPRAGIGANVLTF. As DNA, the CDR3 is TGTGCCAGCAGTCCGCCCCGGGCGGGCATTGGGGCCAACGTCCTGACTTTC.

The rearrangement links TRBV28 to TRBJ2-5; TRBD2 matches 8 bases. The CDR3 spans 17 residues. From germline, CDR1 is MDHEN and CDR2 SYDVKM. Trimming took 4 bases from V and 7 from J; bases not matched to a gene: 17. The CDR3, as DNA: TGTGCCAGCAGTTCCCTTGGGGCGGGGGGTCAGGAAGGGACCCAGTACTTC. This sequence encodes CASSSLGAGGQEGTQYF.

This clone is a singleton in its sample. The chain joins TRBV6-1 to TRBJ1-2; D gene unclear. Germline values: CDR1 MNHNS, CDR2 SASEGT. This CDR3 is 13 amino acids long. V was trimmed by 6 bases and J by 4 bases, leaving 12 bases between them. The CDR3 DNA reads TGTGCCAGCAGATCAAGTGCCAGCTATGGCTACACCTTC. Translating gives CASRSSASYGYTF.

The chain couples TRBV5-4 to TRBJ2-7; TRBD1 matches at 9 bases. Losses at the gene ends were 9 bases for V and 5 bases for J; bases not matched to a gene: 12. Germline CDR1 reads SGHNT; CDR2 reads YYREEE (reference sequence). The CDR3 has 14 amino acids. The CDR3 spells CAMHTGQGFDEQYF. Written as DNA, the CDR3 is TGTGCCATGCACACGGGACAGGGATTTGACGAGCAGTACTTC.

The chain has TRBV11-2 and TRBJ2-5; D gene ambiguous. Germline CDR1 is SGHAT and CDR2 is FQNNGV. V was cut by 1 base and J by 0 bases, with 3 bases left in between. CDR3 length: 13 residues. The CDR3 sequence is CASSLGNQETQYF. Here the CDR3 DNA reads TGTGCCAGCAGCTTAGGGAACCAAGAGACCCAGTACTTC.

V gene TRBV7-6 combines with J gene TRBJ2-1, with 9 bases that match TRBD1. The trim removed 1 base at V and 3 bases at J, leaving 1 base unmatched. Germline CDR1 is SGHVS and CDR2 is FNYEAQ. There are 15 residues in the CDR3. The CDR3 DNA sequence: TGTGCCAGCAGCTTAGGACAGGGGGTCTACAATGAGCAGTTCTTC. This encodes CASSLGQGVYNEQFF.

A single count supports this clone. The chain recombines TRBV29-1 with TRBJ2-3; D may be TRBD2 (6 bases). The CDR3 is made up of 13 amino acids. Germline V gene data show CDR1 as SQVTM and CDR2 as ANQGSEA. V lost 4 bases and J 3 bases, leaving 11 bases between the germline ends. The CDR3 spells CSVATRATDTQYF. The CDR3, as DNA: TGCAGCGTTGCGACTAGAGCTACAGATACGCAGTATTTT.

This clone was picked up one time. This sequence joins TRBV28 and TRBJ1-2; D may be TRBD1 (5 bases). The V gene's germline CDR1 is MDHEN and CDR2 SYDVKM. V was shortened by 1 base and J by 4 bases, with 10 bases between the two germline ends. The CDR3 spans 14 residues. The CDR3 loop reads CASSLFLGRYGYTF. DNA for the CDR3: TGTGCCAGCAGTTTATTTCTGGGACGCTATGGCTACACCTTC.

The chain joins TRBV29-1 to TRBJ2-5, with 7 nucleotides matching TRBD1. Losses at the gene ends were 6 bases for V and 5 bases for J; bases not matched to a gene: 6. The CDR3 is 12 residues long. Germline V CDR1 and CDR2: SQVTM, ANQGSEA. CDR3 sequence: CSVRTGPETQYF. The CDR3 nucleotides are TGCAGCGTACGGACAGGCCCGGAGACCCAGTACTTC.

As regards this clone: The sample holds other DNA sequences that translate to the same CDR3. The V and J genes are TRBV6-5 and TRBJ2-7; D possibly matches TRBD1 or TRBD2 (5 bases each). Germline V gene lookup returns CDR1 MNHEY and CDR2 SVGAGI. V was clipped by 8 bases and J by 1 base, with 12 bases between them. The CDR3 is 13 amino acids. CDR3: CASRGGGSYEQYF. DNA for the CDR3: TGTGCCAGCCGAGGTGGGGGTTCCTACGAGCAGTACTTC.

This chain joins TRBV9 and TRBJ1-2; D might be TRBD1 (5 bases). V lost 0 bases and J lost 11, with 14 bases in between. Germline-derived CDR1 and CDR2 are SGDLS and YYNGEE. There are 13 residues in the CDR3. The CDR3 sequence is CASSVVSGEGYTF. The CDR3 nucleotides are TGTGCCAGCAGCGTAGTTTCCGGGGAGGGGTACACCTTC.

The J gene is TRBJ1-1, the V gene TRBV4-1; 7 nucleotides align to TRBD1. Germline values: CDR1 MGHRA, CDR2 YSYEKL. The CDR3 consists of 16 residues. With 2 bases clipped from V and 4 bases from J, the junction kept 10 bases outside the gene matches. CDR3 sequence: CASSQNLRQGGTEAFF. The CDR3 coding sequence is TGCGCCAGCAGCCAAAATCTCAGACAGGGCGGCACTGAAGCTTTCTTT.

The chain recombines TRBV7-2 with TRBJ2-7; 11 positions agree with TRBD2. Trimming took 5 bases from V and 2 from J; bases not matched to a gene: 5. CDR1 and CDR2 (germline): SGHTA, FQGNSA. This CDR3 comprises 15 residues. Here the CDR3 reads CASSTGLAAAYEQYF. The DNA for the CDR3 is TGTGCCAGCAGCACGGGACTAGCGGCTGCCTACGAGCAGTACTTC.

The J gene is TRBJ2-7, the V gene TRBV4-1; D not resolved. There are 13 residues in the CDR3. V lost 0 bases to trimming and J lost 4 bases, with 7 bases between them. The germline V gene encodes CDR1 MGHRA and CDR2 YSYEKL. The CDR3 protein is CASSQDSLYEQYF. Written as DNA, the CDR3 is TGCGCCAGCAGCCAAGATTCTCTGTACGAGCAGTACTTC.